This TCR beta chain was sequenced in a study of beta chain features in type 1 diabetes. In the study overall: Patients looked much like healthy donors when it came to age, gender and cell yields. Taken together, all samples contributed more than 90,000,000 examined sorted cells. The study, taken as a whole, reports: Any PCR bias toward short templates would affect both groups alike. TCRB CDR3s were moderately but significantly shorter in Type 1 diabetes patients in all four CD4+ subsets.

A CD45RO/CCR7/CD25/CD127/CD95/CD27 panel sorted naive, central memory, regulatory and stem cell-like memory CD4+ cells. CDR1 is SQVTM, CDR2 ANQGSEA, per germline. The CDR3 contains 14 residues. Trimming took 4 bases from V and 3 from J; bases not matched to a gene: 6. In regard to this clone: The antigen remains undetermined.

Of the isolated RNA, all was reverse transcribed, and so the sequenced material was expressed TCRB transcripts. Generated by immunoSEQ multiplex PCR, the TCRdb table keeps only in-frame clones and is missing some. This sample carries about 710,000 clones, about 14% of them seen once, and the ten largest clones take approximately 0.039%. The sample comprised naive CD4+ T cells from blood. The TCR sequence derives from a man aged 18 to 30 with type 1 diabetes. This rearrangement joins TRBV29-1 to TRBJ2-3; 8 nucleotides line up with TRBD2. The CDR3 is CSVVLREDTDTQYF. CDR3 nucleotide sequence: TGCAGCGTTGTTTTGCGGGAGGATACAGATACGCAGTATTTT.